The source of this T cell receptor (beta chain) is a study of PD-L1 blockade in urothelial cancer. This CDR3 spans 13 amino acids. V shed 7 bases and J 10 bases; nucleotides not matched to a gene: 6. Germline V gene lookup returns CDR1 SQVTM and CDR2 ANQGSEA. Profiled with immunoSEQ multiplex PCR; TCRdb holds only in-frame clones, not every one. The data show 29,000 or so clones, with approximately 87% seen just once and less than 4% held by the top ten. The gene calls are TRBV29-1 and TRBJ2-1, with 14 bases lining up with TRBD2. The sequence came from a man between 45 and 60 years old with urothelial cancer. This specimen consisted of PBMCs, obtained around atezolizumab (anti-PD-L1) treatment. CDR3 sequence (DNA): TGCAGCGCCGGACTAGCGGGGGGCAGGGAGCAGTTCTTC. It yields the protein CSAGLAGGREQFF.